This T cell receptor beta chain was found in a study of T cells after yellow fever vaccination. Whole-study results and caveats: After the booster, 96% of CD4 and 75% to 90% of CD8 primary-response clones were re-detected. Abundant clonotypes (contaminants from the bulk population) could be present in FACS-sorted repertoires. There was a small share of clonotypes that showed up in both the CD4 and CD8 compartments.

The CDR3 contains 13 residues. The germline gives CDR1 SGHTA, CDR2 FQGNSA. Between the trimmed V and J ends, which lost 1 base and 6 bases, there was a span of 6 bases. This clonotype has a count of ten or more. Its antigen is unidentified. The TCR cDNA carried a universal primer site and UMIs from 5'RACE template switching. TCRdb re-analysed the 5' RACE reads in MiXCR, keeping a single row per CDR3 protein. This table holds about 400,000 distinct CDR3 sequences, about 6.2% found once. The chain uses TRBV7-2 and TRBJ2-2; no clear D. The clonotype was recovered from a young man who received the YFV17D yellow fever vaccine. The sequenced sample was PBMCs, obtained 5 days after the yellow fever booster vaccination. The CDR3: CASSLGVPGELFF. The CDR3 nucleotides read TGTGCCAGCAGCTTAGGGGTCCCCGGGGAGCTGTTTTTT.